This TCR beta chain originates from a study of T cell responses to AZD1222 COVID-19 vaccine. Findings and limits, study-wide: Spike-spanning, vaccine-associated CD4 TCRs were dominant at 160-218 and 743-854. Reportedly, close to half of spike-specific TCRs are directed against unmutated variant regions. Donors, mostly white British, included more females; clonal diversity was possibly underestimated.

With respect to this clone: Antigen: not known.

Assay used: immunoSEQ multiplex PCR; TCRdb lists only in-frame clones, some missing. The repertoire holds approximately 160,000 clones, 87% seen once, with 2.6% in the top ten. The trim removed 6 bases at V and 1 base at J, leaving 10 bases unmatched. CDR1 is MRHNA, CDR2 SNTAGT, per germline. The CDR3 extends over 16 amino acids. This chain links TRBV6-4 with TRBJ1-1; 8 bases fit TRBD1. This clonotype was sampled from an adult in good health. Sequencing was performed on peripheral blood, taken on day 0 of AZD1222 vaccination. The CDR3 coding sequence is TGTGCCAGCAGGCTTACAGGGGACAGGTGGAACACTGAAGCTTTCTTT. It is translated as CASRLTGDRWNTEAFF.